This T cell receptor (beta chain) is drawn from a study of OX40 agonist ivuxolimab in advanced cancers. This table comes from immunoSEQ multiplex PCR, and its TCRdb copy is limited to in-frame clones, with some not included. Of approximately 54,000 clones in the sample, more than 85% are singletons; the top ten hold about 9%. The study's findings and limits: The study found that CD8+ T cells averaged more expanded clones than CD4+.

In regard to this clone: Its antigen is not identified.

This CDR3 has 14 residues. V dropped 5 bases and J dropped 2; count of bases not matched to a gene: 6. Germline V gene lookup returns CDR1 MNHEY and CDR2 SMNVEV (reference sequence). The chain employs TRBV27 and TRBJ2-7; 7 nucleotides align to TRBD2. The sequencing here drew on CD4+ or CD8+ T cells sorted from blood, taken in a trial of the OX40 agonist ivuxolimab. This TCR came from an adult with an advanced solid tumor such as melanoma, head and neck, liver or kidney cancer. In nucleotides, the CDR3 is TGTGCCAGCAGTCCGGGGGGTAATACCTACGAGCAGTACTTC. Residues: CASSPGGNTYEQYF.